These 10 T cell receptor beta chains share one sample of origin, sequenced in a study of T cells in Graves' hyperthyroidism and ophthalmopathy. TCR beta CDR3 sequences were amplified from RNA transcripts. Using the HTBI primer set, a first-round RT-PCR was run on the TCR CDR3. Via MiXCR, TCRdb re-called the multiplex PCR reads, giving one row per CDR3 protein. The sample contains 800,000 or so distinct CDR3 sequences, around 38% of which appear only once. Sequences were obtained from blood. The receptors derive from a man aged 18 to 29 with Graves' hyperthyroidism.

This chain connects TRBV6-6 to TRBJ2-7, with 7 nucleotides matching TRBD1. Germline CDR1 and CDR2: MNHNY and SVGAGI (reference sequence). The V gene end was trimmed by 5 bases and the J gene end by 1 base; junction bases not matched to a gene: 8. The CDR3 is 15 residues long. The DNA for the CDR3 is TGTGCCAGCAGTCCCCGCGACAGGGATTCCTACGAGCAGTACTTC. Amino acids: CASSPRDRDSYEQYF.

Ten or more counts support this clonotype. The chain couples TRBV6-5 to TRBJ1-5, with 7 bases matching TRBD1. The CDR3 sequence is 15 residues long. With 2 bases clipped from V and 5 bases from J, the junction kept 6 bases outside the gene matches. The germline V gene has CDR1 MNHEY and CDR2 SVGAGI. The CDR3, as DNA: TGTGCCAGCAGTTACGGAACAGGGGAGTATCAGCCCCAGCATTTT. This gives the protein CASSYGTGEYQPQHF.

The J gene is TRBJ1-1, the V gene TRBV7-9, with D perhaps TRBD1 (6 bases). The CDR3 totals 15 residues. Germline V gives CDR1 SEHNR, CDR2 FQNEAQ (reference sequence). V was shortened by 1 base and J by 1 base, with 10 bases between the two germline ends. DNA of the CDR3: TGTGCCAGCAGCTTAGAGGACAGAGAGAACACTGAAGCTTTCTTT. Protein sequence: CASSLEDRENTEAFF.

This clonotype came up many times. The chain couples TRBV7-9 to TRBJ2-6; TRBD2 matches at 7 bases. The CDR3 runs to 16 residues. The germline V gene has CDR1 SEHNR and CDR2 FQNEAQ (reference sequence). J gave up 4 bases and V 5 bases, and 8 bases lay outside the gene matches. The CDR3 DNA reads TGTGCCAGCAGCGTAGGGAGGGGCGGCGGGGCCAACGTCCTGACTTTC. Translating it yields CASSVGRGGGANVLTF.

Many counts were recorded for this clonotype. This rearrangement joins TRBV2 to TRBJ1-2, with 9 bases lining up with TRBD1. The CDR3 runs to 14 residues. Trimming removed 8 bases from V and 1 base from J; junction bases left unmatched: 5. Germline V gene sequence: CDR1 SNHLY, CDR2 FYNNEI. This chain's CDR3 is CASGGDRDNYGYTF. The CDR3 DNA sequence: TGTGCCAGCGGGGGGGACAGGGATAACTATGGCTACACCTTC.

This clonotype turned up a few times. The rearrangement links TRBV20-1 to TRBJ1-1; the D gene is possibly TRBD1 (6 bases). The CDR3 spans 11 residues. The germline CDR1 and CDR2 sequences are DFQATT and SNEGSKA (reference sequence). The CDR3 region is CSLRGGPEAFF. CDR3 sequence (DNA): TGCAGCCTCAGGGGCGGGCCTGAAGCTTTCTTT.

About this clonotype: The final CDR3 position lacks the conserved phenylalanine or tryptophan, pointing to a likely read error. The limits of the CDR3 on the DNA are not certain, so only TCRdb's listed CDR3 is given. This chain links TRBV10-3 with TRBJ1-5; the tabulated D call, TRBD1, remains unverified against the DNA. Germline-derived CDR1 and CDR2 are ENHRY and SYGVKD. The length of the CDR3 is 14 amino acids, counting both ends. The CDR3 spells CATGTGDSNQPQAH.

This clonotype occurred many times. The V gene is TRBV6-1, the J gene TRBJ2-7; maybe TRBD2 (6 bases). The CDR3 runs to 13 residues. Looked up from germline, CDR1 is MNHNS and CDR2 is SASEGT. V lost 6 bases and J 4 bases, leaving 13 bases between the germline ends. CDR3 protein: CASRGPGEYEQYF. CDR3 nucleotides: TGTGCCAGCAGAGGACCGGGGGAGTACGAGCAGTACTTC.

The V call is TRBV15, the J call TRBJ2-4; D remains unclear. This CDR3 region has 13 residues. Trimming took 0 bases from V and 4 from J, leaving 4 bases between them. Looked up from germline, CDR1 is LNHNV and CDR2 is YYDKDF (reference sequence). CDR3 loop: CATSRDSKNIQYF. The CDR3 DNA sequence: TGTGCCACCAGCAGAGACAGTAAAAACATTCAGTACTTC.

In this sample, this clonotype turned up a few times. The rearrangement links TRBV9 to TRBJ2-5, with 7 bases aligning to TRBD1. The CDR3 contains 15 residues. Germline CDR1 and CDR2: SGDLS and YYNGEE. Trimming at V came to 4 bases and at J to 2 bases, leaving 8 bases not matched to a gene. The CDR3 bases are TGTGCCAGCAGCAACATGGGACAGCCTCAAGAGACCCAGTACTTC. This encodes CASSNMGQPQETQYF.